Presented here are 5 T cell receptor beta chains from one specimen sequenced in a study of neurological immune-mediated disorders. One entry per CDR3 protein results from TCRdb running MiXCR on the 5' RACE reads. The sample gives roughly 55,000 distinct CDR3 sequences, approximately 16% of which show up once; 4.4% is in the top ten. Material: PBMCs. The receptor source for this set is a man aged 60-69 years in good health.

This clonotype is medium-sized in the sample. The J gene is TRBJ1-5, the V gene TRBV12-3 or TRBV12-4; 7 bases are shared with TRBD1. The trim removed 5 bases at V and 9 bases at J, leaving 7 bases unmatched. The CDR3 extends over 13 amino acids. Here the CDR3 reads CASSRQGQRPQHF. The CDR3 DNA sequence: TGTGCCAGCAGTCGACAGGGTCAACGGCCCCAGCATTTT.

This clonotype has ten or more counts. V is TRBV5-6 and J is TRBJ1-1; 7 bases match TRBD1. There are 14 residues in the CDR3. The trim removed 2 bases at V and 1 base at J, leaving 2 bases unmatched. In germline, CDR1 is SGHDT, CDR2 YYEEEE. The CDR3 here is CASSLQGRNTEAFF. CDR3 nucleotides: TGTGCCAGCAGCTTACAGGGGCGGAACACTGAAGCTTTCTTT. The entire variable domain, with the rest obtained from reference TRBV5-6 and TRBJ1-1, is as follows: DAGVTQSPTHLIKTRGQQVTLRCSPKSGHDTVSWYQQALGQGPQFIFQYYEEEERQRGNFPDRFSGHQFPNYSSELNVNALLLGDSALYLCASSLQGRNTEAFFGQGTRLTVV.

This clonotype was seen at least ten times. The chain carries TRBV9 and TRBJ2-1; 9 nucleotides agree with TRBD2. This CDR3 region has 16 residues. Trimming cost V 3 bases and J 1 base; bases outside gene matches: 5. Looked up from germline, CDR1 is SGDLS and CDR2 is YYNGEE. CDR3 sequence reads: CASSGGSGGSYNEQFF. The CDR3 nucleotides read TGTGCCAGCAGCGGTGGTAGCGGGGGATCCTACAATGAGCAGTTCTTC.

This clonotype was seen repeatedly, ten times or more. The rearrangement uses TRBV11-2 and TRBJ2-7; D is undetermined. Germline lookup yields CDR1 SGHAT and CDR2 FQNNGV. This CDR3 has 13 amino acids. The germline V and J ends were trimmed by 2 bases and 7 bases, with 12 bases remaining between them. CDR3 loop: CASSLRSSREQYF. The CDR3 DNA sequence: TGTGCCAGCAGCTTAAGATCATCTAGGGAGCAGTACTTC.

The sample holds many counts of this clonotype. V gene TRBV7-2 combines with J gene TRBJ2-2; perhaps D is TRBD1 or TRBD2 (5 bases each). Trimming pared 6 bases from V and 7 bases from J, leaving 15 bases between. The CDR3 loop spans 14 amino acids. CDR1 and CDR2 (germline): SGHTA, FQGNSA. CDR3 bases: TGTGCCAGCAGGCCGGGGCGCGATAGCGGGGAGCTGTTTTTT. This sequence encodes CASRPGRDSGELFF.